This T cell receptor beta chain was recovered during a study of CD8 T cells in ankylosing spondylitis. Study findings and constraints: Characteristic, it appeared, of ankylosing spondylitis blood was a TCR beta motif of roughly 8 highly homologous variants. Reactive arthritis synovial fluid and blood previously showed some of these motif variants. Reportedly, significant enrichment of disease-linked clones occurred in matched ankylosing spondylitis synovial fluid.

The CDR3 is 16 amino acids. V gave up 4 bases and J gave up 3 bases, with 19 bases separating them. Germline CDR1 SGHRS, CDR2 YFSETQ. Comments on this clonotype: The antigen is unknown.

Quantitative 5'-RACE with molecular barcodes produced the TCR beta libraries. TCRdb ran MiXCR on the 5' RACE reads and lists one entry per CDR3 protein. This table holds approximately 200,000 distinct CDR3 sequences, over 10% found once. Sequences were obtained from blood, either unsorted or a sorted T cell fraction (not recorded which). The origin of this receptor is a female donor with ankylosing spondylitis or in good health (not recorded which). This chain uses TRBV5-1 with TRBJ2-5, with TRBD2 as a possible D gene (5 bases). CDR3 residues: CASSPTRGSVKETQYF. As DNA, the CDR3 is TGCGCCAGCAGCCCGACCCGGGGTAGTGTCAAAGAGACCCAGTACTTC.